The 13 T cell receptor beta chains listed next were all sequenced from one sample in a study of identical twins. TCRdb re-analysed the 5' RACE reads in MiXCR, keeping a single row per CDR3 protein. Here the sample spans some 1,700,000 distinct CDR3 sequences, around 33% being singletons. The sequenced sample was cord blood. The receptors were gathered from a newborn girl in good health.

This clonotype was picked up many times. This rearrangement joins TRBV18 to TRBJ2-1; 7 bases map to TRBD2. The CDR3 sequence is 13 residues long. V trimming: 3 bases; J trimming: 6 bases; junction bases outside the gene matches: 2. Germline CDR1 KGHSH, CDR2 LQKENI. CDR3 nucleotides: TGTGCCAGCTCACCTACTAGCGTCAATGAGCAGTTCTTC. This translates into CASSPTSVNEQFF.

The DNA of the CDR3 is TGTGCCAGCTCCTATGGAAGGATCTATGGCTACACCTTC. Its translation is CASSYGRIYGYTF. V gene TRBV12-3 or TRBV12-4 combines with J gene TRBJ1-2, with D unclear. Trimming stripped 8 bases from V and 4 bases from J, with 14 bases between. This CDR3 comprises 13 residues.

The chain couples TRBV2 to TRBJ2-3; TRBD2 is a possible D gene (5 bases). The CDR3 loop spans 15 amino acids. Germline CDR1 and CDR2: SNHLY and FYNNEI. Trimming took off 4 bases at V and 2 bases at J, with 13 bases between the two ends. CDR3 protein: CASSGEGIVTDTQYF. The CDR3 nucleotides are TGTGCCAGCAGTGGAGAGGGAATCGTCACAGATACGCAGTATTTT.

Remarks on this clonotype: A read error may produce the germline difference seen at one junction end. J is TRBJ2-4 and V is TRBV5-1; D possibly corresponds to TRBD2 (5 bases). CDR1 is SGHRS and CDR2 is YFSETQ in the germline V gene. This CDR3 is built from 14 residues. The CDR3 sequence is CVSSITRNSPGQYF. The CDR3 DNA reads TGCGTCAGCAGCATAACCAGAAACTCCCCGGGGCAGTACTTC.

This chain links TRBV7-9 with TRBJ2-1, with 9 bases lining up with TRBD1. This CDR3 has 15 amino acids. Germline V CDR1 and CDR2: SEHNR, FQNEAQ (reference sequence). The ends lost 2 bases at V and 7 bases at J; junction bases unmatched: 6. CDR3 sequence reads: CASSLRDREGNEQFF. The CDR3 bases are TGTGCCAGCAGCTTAAGGGACAGGGAGGGGAATGAGCAGTTCTTC.

The V and J genes are TRBV2 and TRBJ2-3, with TRBD2 identical over 11 bases. The CDR3 loop spans 15 amino acids. Germline V lookup: CDR1 SNHLY, CDR2 FYNNEI. J lost 4 bases, V lost 8 bases, and 8 bases had no gene match. The CDR3 coding sequence is TGTGCCAGCGGCCGACTAGCGGGGATCGCAGATACGCAGTATTTT. This codes for CASGRLAGIADTQYF.

About this clonotype itself: This clone may be a read error of a much larger clone one base away. The chain links TRBV29-1 to TRBJ2-3; unclear D gene. The CDR3 has 15 amino acids. Between the trimmed V and J ends, which lost 0 bases and 4 bases, there was a span of 14 bases. Germline V gene sequence: CDR1 SQVTM, CDR2 ANQGSEA. The CDR3 sequence: CSVEDPLGLADTQYF. In nucleotides, the CDR3 is TGCAGCGTTGAAGATCCCCTAGGGTTGGCAGATACGCAGTATTTT.

In its sample, this clonotype was seen a few times. This chain links TRBV12-3 or TRBV12-4 with TRBJ2-5; possibly TRBD1 for D (5 bases). V lost 2 bases, J lost 7 bases, and 14 bases lay in between. There are 14 residues in the CDR3. This chain's CDR3 is CASSLSASRGTQYF. The CDR3 DNA follows: TGTGCCAGCAGTTTATCCGCCTCTAGGGGGACCCAGTACTTC.

The rearrangement uses TRBV5-1 and TRBJ1-1; D is possibly TRBD1 (5 bases). CDR1 SGHRS and CDR2 YFSETQ come from the germline V gene. This CDR3 spans 14 amino acids. Trimming removed 7 bases at V and 0 bases at J, with 13 bases between. CDR3 nucleotides: TGCGCCAGCGCATACGACAGATTGAACACTGAAGCTTTCTTT. It translates to CASAYDRLNTEAFF.

This clonotype was observed a few times. The chain has TRBV10-1 and TRBJ2-3; unclear D gene. This CDR3 is 16 amino acids long. Trimming took off 6 bases at V and 4 bases at J, with 20 bases between the two ends. From germline, CDR1 is WNHNN and CDR2 SYGVQD (reference sequence). The CDR3 coding sequence is TGCGCCAGCAGCCTCGGTACCCGCTTACCCTCAGATACGCAGTATTTT. Translation: CASSLGTRLPSDTQYF.

The genes are TRBV5-1 and TRBJ1-6; possibly TRBD1 for D (5 bases). With 2 bases removed from V and 4 bases from J, the gap between germline ends came to 7 bases. CDR1 and CDR2 (germline): SGHRS, YFSETQ. CDR3 length: 14 amino acids. The CDR3 sequence is CASSFDRYNSPLHF. CDR3 nucleotide sequence: TGCGCCAGCAGCTTTGACAGATATAATTCACCCCTCCACTTT.

This sequence joins TRBV2 and TRBJ2-3; a weak D match, TRBD2 (5 bases). Germline CDR1 SNHLY, CDR2 FYNNEI. V was clipped by 0 bases and J by 3 bases, with 13 bases between them. This CDR3 has 16 residues. CDR3 loop: CASSEAGPPGTDTQYF. CDR3 coding DNA: TGTGCCAGCAGTGAAGCCGGCCCGCCGGGGACAGATACGCAGTATTTT.

The table lists this clonotype with a few counts. CDR3 coding DNA: TGTGCCAGCAGTGAACGACTAGCGGGGGCCTACAATGAGCAGTTCTTC. Translated, it gives CASSERLAGAYNEQFF. This chain joins TRBV2 and TRBJ2-1; 12 bases agree with TRBD2. Germline V gene lookup returns CDR1 SNHLY and CDR2 FYNNEI. The V segment lost 2 bases and the J segment 2 bases; nucleotides outside the gene matches: 1. This CDR3 comprises 16 residues.